The 9 T cell receptor beta chains in this list originate from one sample, sequenced in a study of T cell repertoires in ileal Crohn's disease. Noted time point: inflamed ileum from the surgical specimen. Profiled with immunoSEQ multiplex PCR; TCRdb holds only in-frame clones, not every one. Among about 4,000 clones listed, roughly three quarters were seen once. Sequencing used ileal tissue. The receptors originated from an adult with Crohn's disease.

This clone has a single count. The chain combines TRBV28 with TRBJ2-7; D assignment may be TRBD1 or TRBD2 (7 bases each). Germline V CDR1 and CDR2: MDHEN, SYDVKM. V was trimmed by 6 bases and J by 4 bases, leaving 22 bases between them. There are 16 residues in the CDR3. The CDR3 spells CASSSGGTEPRYEQYF. CDR3 nucleotide sequence: TGTGCCAGCAGCTCCGGGGGGACAGAACCTAGGTACGAGCAGTACTTC.

The chain has TRBV11-2 and TRBJ2-1; D is unclear. This CDR3 is 14 amino acids long. Deletions cut 0 bases from V and 5 bases from J, with 8 bases between. The germline V gene has CDR1 SGHAT and CDR2 FQNNGV. DNA for the CDR3: TGTGCCAGCAGCTTAGATCGGCTGAACAATGAGCAGTTCTTC. Its protein product is CASSLDRLNNEQFF.

This chain joins TRBV7-9 and TRBJ2-2; D tentatively fits TRBD1 or TRBD2 (5 bases each). V dropped 4 bases and J dropped 1 base, with 16 bases sitting between them. Looked up from germline, CDR1 is SEHNR and CDR2 is FQNEAQ (reference sequence). The length of the CDR3 is 17 residues. CDR3 in DNA: TGTGCCAGCAGCTCCCGGGACGGGCCCCAGAACACCGGGGAGCTGTTTTTT. Translation gives CASSSRDGPQNTGELFF.

This chain's CDR3 is CASSYSETNYGYTF. The DNA for the CDR3 is TGTGCCAGCAGTTACTCGGAGACAAACTATGGCTACACCTTC. This chain connects TRBV6-5 to TRBJ1-2, with unresolved D. CDR3 length: 14 residues. The ends were cut back, 0 bases at V and 2 bases at J, with 7 bases in the middle. Germline V gives CDR1 MNHEY, CDR2 SVGAGI.

This chain uses TRBV19 with TRBJ1-6; unclear D gene. CDR3 size: 13 residues. The germline gives CDR1 LNHDA, CDR2 SQIVND (reference sequence). Trimming stripped 3 bases from V and 7 bases from J, with 7 bases between. CDR3 bases: TGTGCCAGTAGTATTCAGAGCAATTCACCCCTCCACTTT. Translating it yields CASSIQSNSPLHF.

The chain combines TRBV28 with TRBJ2-7; D not certain. This CDR3 spans 15 amino acids. V gave up 3 bases and J gave up 5 bases, with 17 bases separating them. Germline V CDR1 and CDR2: MDHEN, SYDVKM. CDR3: CASSFGVATGHEQYF. The DNA of the CDR3 is TGTGCCAGCAGTTTCGGAGTTGCTACTGGGCACGAGCAGTACTTC. Filled out from reference TRBV28 and TRBJ2-7, the complete variable domain reads DVKVTQSSRYLVKRTGEKVFLECVQDMDHENMFWYRQDPGLGLRLIYFSYDVKMKEKGDIPEGYSVSREKKERFSLILESASTNQTSMYLCASSFGVATGHEQYFGPGTRLTVT.

V gene TRBV7-2 combines with J gene TRBJ2-5; 8 nucleotides align to TRBD1. There are 14 residues in the CDR3. Germline CDR1 reads SGHTA; CDR2 reads FQGNSA. V shed 3 bases and J 4 bases; nucleotides not matched to a gene: 4. The DNA of the CDR3 is TGTGCCAGCAGCTTGGGGACAGGACTAGAGACCCAGTACTTC. It translates to CASSLGTGLETQYF.

The chain has TRBV28 and TRBJ2-2, with D unclear. The V gene lost 2 bases and the J gene lost 2 bases, with 3 bases spanning the gap. The germline CDR1 and CDR2 sequences are MDHEN and SYDVKM. The CDR3 contains 13 residues. The DNA for the CDR3 is TGTGCCAGCAGTTTAACAAACACCGGGGAGCTGTTTTTT. Residues: CASSLTNTGELFF.

CDR3 region: CAISEGTGSRRGGYTF. The CDR3 nucleotides read TGTGCCATCAGTGAAGGGACAGGCTCTCGCCGCGGTGGCTACACCTTC. The chain combines TRBV10-3 with TRBJ1-2; 8 bases are shared with TRBD1. The CDR3 contains 16 residues. J gave up 7 bases and V 3 bases, and 13 bases lay outside the gene matches. Germline CDR1 and CDR2: ENHRY and SYGVKD.